The next 9 T cell receptor beta chains were all read from a single sample in a study of cytomegalovirus exposure and HLA in healthy donors (dated by TCRdb to between 2016 and 2019). The library was built by means of the immunoSEQ multiplex PCR assay. For the multiplex PCR, a mixture combining 60 forward primers for TCR Vbeta segments and 13 reverse primers for TCR Jbeta segments was used. This immuneACCESS table, as held by TCRdb, lists in-frame sequences with V and J called but not all clones. Of the missing ones, under half trace to an unresolved V gene in checked studies; the others have no known cause. This sample lists around 160,000 clones; around 75% were detected once. Together, the top ten hold about 7.7% of the sample. The source material was PBMCs. These receptors originate from a woman aged 40 to 50 in good health and CMV-seropositive.

This rearrangement joins TRBV5-4 to TRBJ1-2, with D possibly matching TRBD1 (6 bases). V lost 3 bases and J lost 4, with 10 bases in between. This CDR3 is built from 13 residues. CDR1 and CDR2 (germline): SGHNT, YYREEE (reference sequence). This CDR3 is CASSSRDIYGYTF. CDR3 coding DNA: TGTGCCAGCAGCTCCCGGGACATCTATGGCTACACCTTC.

This clone was counted a few times. The V call is TRBV5-4, the J call TRBJ1-1, with 7 positions matching TRBD1. The CDR3 is made up of 15 amino acids. Unmatched junction bases numbered 6, after V lost 4 bases and J lost 0 bases. CDR1 is SGHNT and CDR2 is YYREEE in the germline V gene (reference sequence). The CDR3 coding sequence is TGTGCCAGCAGCCATCGGGACAGCATGAACACTGAAGCTTTCTTT. Protein sequence: CASSHRDSMNTEAFF.

The chain uses TRBV4-2 and TRBJ2-1, with 11 positions matching TRBD2. Germline trimming cut 3 bases from V and 5 bases from J; bases unmatched to any gene: 6. Germline V lookup: CDR1 LGHNA, CDR2 YNFKEQ. The CDR3 spans 16 residues. CDR3 sequence reads: CASSQVTSGGNNEQFF. The CDR3, as DNA: TGTGCCAGCAGCCAGGTCACTAGCGGGGGCAACAATGAGCAGTTCTTC.

The chain links TRBV19 to TRBJ2-7; 11 bases agree with TRBD1. Trimming took 5 bases from V and 0 from J; bases not matched to a gene: 18. This CDR3 has 20 residues. The germline CDR1 and CDR2 sequences are LNHDA and SQIVND (reference sequence). The CDR3 nucleotides are TGTGCCAGTAGTCCGTACCGCGGACAGGGGGCGCCCTCAAGCTCCTACGAGCAGTACTTC. Amino acids: CASSPYRGQGAPSSSYEQYF. The full variable domain, completed using reference TRBV19 and TRBJ2-7, is DGGITQSPKYLFRKEGQNVTLSCEQNLNHDAMYWYRQDPGQGLRLIYYSQIVNDFQKGDIAEGYSVSREKKESFPLTVTSAQKNPTAFYLCASSPYRGQGAPSSSYEQYFGPGTRLTVT.

V usage is TRBV5-1 and J usage is TRBJ1-1; D is possibly TRBD1 (6 bases). The ends were cut back, 5 bases at V and 7 bases at J, with 21 bases in the middle. CDR3 length equals 15 residues. Germline V gives CDR1 SGHRS, CDR2 YFSETQ. The DNA of the CDR3 is TGCGCCAGCAGTTATCAAGGGTCAGGGGAAAGTGAAGCTTTCTTT. Translating gives CASSYQGSGESEAFF.

The chain carries TRBV7-6 and TRBJ2-3, with 11 bases that match TRBD2. Germline V gives CDR1 SGHVS, CDR2 FNYEAQ. This CDR3 is built from 16 residues. Trimming at V came to 5 bases and at J to 2 bases, leaving 6 bases not matched to a gene. The CDR3 DNA is TGTGCCAGCAGCCCTTCTAGCGGGAGGCCCACAGATACGCAGTATTTT. It codes for CASSPSSGRPTDTQYF.

The gene calls are TRBV29-1 and TRBJ1-1; D perhaps matches TRBD1 (6 bases). The CDR3 is made up of 11 amino acids. Germline CDR1 and CDR2: SQVTM and ANQGSEA. The ends were cut back, 6 bases at V and 11 bases at J, with 16 bases in the middle. The CDR3 bases are TGCAGCGTGCGACAGGCCCGAAAGGCTTTCTTT. Translating it yields CSVRQARKAFF.

The chain carries TRBV10-3 and TRBJ1-2; D not resolved. CDR3 length equals 17 residues. Trimming left V 0 bases short and J 4 bases short, with 18 bases between. Germline V CDR1 and CDR2: ENHRY, SYGVKD. The CDR3 sequence: CAISESSGIDGAYGYTF. As DNA, the CDR3 is TGTGCCATCAGTGAGTCGTCGGGAATTGACGGTGCCTATGGCTACACCTTC.

In the case of this clone: This sample includes further DNA sequences coding for the same CDR3. The rearrangement links TRBV11-2 to TRBJ1-5; TRBD1 is a possible D gene (5 bases). V lost 5 bases, J lost 4 bases, and 9 bases lay in between. The CDR3 is 13 residues long. Germline V CDR1 and CDR2: SGHAT, FQNNGV. The CDR3 DNA is TGTGCCAGCAGCATGACAGCTAATCAGCCCCAGCATTTT. Translation gives CASSMTANQPQHF.